This is a list of T cell receptor beta chains from one sample in a study of blood T cells in healthy people across ages. TCRdb re-analysed the 5' RACE reads in MiXCR, keeping a single row per CDR3 protein. The sample comprises 750,000 or so distinct CDR3 sequences, more than 20% of which are singletons, and 9.4% rests with the top ten. These same data were also listed under a study on T cells of mothers and their children.

Material for sequencing was blood. These receptors originate from a boy between 10 and 17 years old in good health. The CDR3 runs from the conserved cysteine through the conserved F or W. A D gene is named only where the DNA matches it firmly. Rows may omit the clone size; those that give it use once, few, many or a size class.

>TRBJ2-1|few|NA|TRBV9
TGTGCCAGCAGCGTAGCGTCCTTCGATGAGCAGTTCTTC
CASSVASFDEQFF
>TRBJ2-5|few|TRBD2|TRBV6-2/TRBV6-3
TGTGCCAGCAGTTCCTACCAAACTAGCGGACGAGAGACCCAGTACTTC
CASSSYQTSGRETQYF
>TRBJ2-7|few|TRBD1|TRBV12-3/TRBV12-4
TGTGCCAGCAGTTGGGGACAGGGGGCGACCGAGCAGTACTTC
CASSWGQGATEQYF
>TRBJ2-5|many|NA|TRBV5-1
TGTGCCAGCAGCTTAGGGGGCCAAGAGACCCAGTACTTC
CASSLGGQETQYF
>TRBJ2-5|NA|TRBD1|TRBV9
TGTGCCAGCAGCGATAACAGGGGGGAAGAGACCCAGTACTTC
CASSDNRGEETQYF
>TRBJ1-4|NA|NA|TRBV5-5
TGTGCCAGCAGCTGGGCGGACGGGGATGAAAAACTGTTTTTT
CASSWADGDEKLFF
>TRBJ1-6|many|TRBD1|TRBV27
TGTGCCAGCAGTTCCGGGACAGGGAATTCACCCCTCCACTTT
CASSSGTGNSPLHF
>TRBJ1-2|NA|TRBD1|TRBV14
TGTGCCAGCAGCCGACCGACAGGGAATGGCTACACCTTC
CASSRPTGNGYTF
>TRBJ2-1|few|NA|TRBV4-1
TGCGCCAGCAGCCACGTCTCGGGAGCGCCGCAGTTCTTC
CASSHVSGAPQFF
>TRBJ2-7|NA|NA|TRBV4-2
TGTGCCAGCAGCCAAGTCGAGCGGGTGGGCTACGAGCAGTACTTC
CASSQVERVGYEQYF
>TRBJ2-3|few|NA|TRBV6-1
TGTGCCAGCAGTGAGGGCGGGAATCCCCCAGATACGCAGTATTTT
CASSEGGNPPDTQYF
>TRBJ2-5|NA|NA|TRBV20-1
TGCAGTGCTAGAGATCCAGCCAAGGGGGGGACCCAGTACTTC
CSARDPAKGGTQYF
>TRBJ1-6|NA|NA|TRBV12-3/TRBV12-4
TGTGCCAGCAGACGCGGGCCCAGGGTAGAAGAATCACCCCTCCACTTT
CASRRGPRVEESPLHF
>TRBJ1-5|few|NA|TRBV2
TGTGCCAGCAGGGGGGTAGATCAGCCCCAGCATTTT
CASRGVDQPQHF
>TRBJ2-6|few|TRBD2|TRBV19
TGTGCCAGTAGTTCCGGGGGGATTGGGGCCAACGTCCTGACTTTC
CASSSGGIGANVLTF
>TRBJ1-2|NA|NA|TRBV5-1
TGCGCCAGCAGCTCGGACGTCAGGGGTAACTATGGCTACACCTTC
CASSSDVRGNYGYTF
>TRBJ2-5|few|NA|TRBV11-1
TGTGCCAGCAGCTTAGGGTACAGGGACGAGACCCAGTACTTC
CASSLGYRDETQYF
>TRBJ2-5|NA|TRBD1|TRBV29-1
TGCAGCGCAGAGACAGGGGAAGGAGAGACCCAGTACTTC
CSAETGEGETQYF
>TRBJ1-1|NA|NA|TRBV10-3
TGTGCCATCATGGGGGGTCAGAACACTGAAGCTTTCTTT
CAIMGGQNTEAFF
>TRBJ2-7|few|NA|TRBV5-1
TGCGCCAGCAGCCCACGAGTGTTGGGGGACAATAAATCCGAGCAGTACTTC
CASSPRVLGDNKSEQYF
>TRBJ1-3|few|TRBD1|TRBV6-4
TGTGCCAGCAGTGACACCGGGACAGGGGTTTATTCTGGAAACACCATATATTTT
CASSDTGTGVYSGNTIYF
>TRBJ2-5|NA|NA|TRBV28
TGTGCCAGCAGCGCAGGGACGGAGACCCAGTACTTC
CASSAGTETQYF
>TRBJ1-1|NA|NA|TRBV7-9
TGTGCCAGCAGCCCAGCCCGGGAGGTTCTTGAAGCTTTCTTT
CASSPAREVLEAFF
>TRBJ2-3|NA|NA|TRBV7-8
TGTGCCAGCAGCTTAGCCCCAGCCCGCACAGATACGCAGTATTTT
CASSLAPARTDTQYF
>TRBJ2-1|NA|NA|TRBV29-1
TGCAGCGTTGAACAAGAGACCCCCCATGAGCAGTTCTTC
CSVEQETPHEQFF
>TRBJ1-2|NA|TRBD1|TRBV20-1
TGCAGTGTTAGGCGAATGGACAGGGGCTCTGGCTACACCTTC
CSVRRMDRGSGYTF
>TRBJ2-5|few|TRBD1|TRBV29-1
TGCAGCGTTGAAGGACGGCAGGGGGAAGAGACCCAGTACTTC
CSVEGRQGEETQYF
>TRBJ1-2|few|NA|TRBV4-1
TGCGCCAGCAGCCAAGGTCCGCACGGTATCTCTGGCTACACCTTC
CASSQGPHGISGYTF
>TRBJ2-1|NA|TRBD1|TRBV18
TGTGCCAGCTCACCTATGACAGGGGCCACAAATAATGAGCAGTTCTTC
CASSPMTGATNNEQFF
>TRBJ2-3|few|TRBD2|TRBV5-1
TGCGCCAGCAGTCCCCAAAGCGGGAGTACAGATACGCAGTACTTT
CASSPQSGSTDTQYF
>TRBJ1-5|NA|NA|TRBV9
TGTGCCAGCAGCGTAGAAGGGTATGGCAATCAGCCCCAGCATTTT
CASSVEGYGNQPQHF
>TRBJ2-7|few|NA|TRBV10-3
TGTGCCATCAGTGAGACAGCAAACGAGCAGTACTTC
CAISETANEQYF
>TRBJ1-4|few|TRBD1|TRBV15
TGTGCCACCAGACAGACAGGGAATAATGAAAAACTGTTTTTT
CATRQTGNNEKLFF
>TRBJ2-7|few|TRBD2|TRBV29-1
TGCAGCGTTGGTTCGGGAGGGCCGGACGAGCAGTACTTC
CSVGSGGPDEQYF
>TRBJ1-5|NA|TRBD1|TRBV20-1
TGCAGTGCTAGCGACAGGGGTCAGCCCCAGCATTTT
CSASDRGQPQHF
>TRBJ1-1|NA|NA|TRBV14
TGTGCCAGCAGCCAAGATCTTTGGGGCGGTGAAGCTTTCTTT
CASSQDLWGGEAFF
>TRBJ2-3|few|NA|TRBV24-1
TGTGCCACCAGTGATTTGATACATACGCAGTATTTT
CATSDLIHTQYF
>TRBJ2-5|NA|NA|TRBV12-5
TGTGCTAGTGGTTTGTTACTGGGACCTCCGGAGACCCAGTACTTC
CASGLLLGPPETQYF
>TRBJ2-7|NA|TRBD2|TRBV2
TGTGCCAGCAGTACTAGCGGGAGAGGGTCCTACGAGCAGTACTTC
CASSTSGRGSYEQYF
>TRBJ1-1|few|NA|TRBV24-1
TGTGCCACCACCGCAGGAGGTGGGAACACTGAAGCTTTCTTT
CATTAGGGNTEAFF
>TRBJ2-5|few|TRBD2|TRBV5-1
TGCGCCAGCAGCTCAAGCGGGGGGCCAAGAGAGACCCAGTACTTC
CASSSSGGPRETQYF
>TRBJ2-1|many|NA|TRBV5-1
TGCGCCAGCAGCTTGGCGAGTTCCTACAATGAGCAGTTCTTC
CASSLASSYNEQFF
>TRBJ2-1|few|NA|TRBV7-2
TGTGCCAGTAGCTTAGCGCTTAGGGGTGGGACCTACAATGAGCAGTTCTTC
CASSLALRGGTYNEQFF
>TRBJ2-3|few|TRBD2|TRBV4-2
TGTGCCAGCAGCCAAGTACCCGTTACTAGCGGGTTGGTCTCTAGCACAGATACGCAGTATTTT
CASSQVPVTSGLVSSTDTQYF
>TRBJ2-5|few|NA|TRBV11-2
TGTGCCAGCAGCCCTACAGGGTTCGCCGAGACCCAGTACTTC
CASSPTGFAETQYF
>TRBJ2-1|NA|NA|TRBV29-1
TGCAGCACACGACAGTACAATGAGCAGTTCTTC
CSTRQYNEQFF